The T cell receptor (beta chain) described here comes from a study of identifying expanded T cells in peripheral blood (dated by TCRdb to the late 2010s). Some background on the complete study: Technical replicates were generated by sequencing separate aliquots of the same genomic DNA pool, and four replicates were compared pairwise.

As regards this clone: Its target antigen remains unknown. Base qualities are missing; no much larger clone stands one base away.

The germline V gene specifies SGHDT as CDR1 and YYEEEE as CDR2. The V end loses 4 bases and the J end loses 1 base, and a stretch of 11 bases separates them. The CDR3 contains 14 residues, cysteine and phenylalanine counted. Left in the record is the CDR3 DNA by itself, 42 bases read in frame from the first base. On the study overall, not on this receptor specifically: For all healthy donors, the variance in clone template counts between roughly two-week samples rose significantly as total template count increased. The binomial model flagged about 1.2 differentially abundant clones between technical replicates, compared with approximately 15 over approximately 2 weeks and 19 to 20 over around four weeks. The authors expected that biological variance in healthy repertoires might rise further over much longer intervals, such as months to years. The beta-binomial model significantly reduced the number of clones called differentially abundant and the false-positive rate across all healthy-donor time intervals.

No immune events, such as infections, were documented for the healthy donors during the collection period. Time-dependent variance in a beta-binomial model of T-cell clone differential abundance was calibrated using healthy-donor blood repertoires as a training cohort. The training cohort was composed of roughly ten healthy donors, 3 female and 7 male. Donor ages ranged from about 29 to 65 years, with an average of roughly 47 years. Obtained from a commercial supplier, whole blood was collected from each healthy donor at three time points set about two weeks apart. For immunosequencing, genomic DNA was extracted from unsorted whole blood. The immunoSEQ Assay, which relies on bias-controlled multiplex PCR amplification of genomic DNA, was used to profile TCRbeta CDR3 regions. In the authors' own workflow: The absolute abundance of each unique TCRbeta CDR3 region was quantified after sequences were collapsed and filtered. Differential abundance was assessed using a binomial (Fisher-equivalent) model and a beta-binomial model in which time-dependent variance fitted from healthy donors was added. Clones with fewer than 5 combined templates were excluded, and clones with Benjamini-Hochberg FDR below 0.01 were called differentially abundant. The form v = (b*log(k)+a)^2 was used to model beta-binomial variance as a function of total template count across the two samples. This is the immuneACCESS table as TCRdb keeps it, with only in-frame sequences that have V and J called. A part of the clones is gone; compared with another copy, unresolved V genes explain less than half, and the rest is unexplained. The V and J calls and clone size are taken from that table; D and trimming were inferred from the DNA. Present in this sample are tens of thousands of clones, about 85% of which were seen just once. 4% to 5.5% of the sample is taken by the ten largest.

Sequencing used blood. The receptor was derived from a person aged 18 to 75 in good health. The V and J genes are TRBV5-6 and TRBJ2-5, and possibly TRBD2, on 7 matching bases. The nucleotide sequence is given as TGTGCCAGCAGCCAGGGGACTACCCAAGAGACCCAGTACTTC. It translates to CASSQGTTQETQYF.